What follows are 21 T cell receptor beta chains derived from one specimen sequenced in a study of cytomegalovirus exposure and HLA in healthy donors. Primers for the PCR totalled 60 Vbeta and 13 Jbeta. The assay was immunoSEQ multiplex PCR, and TCRdb's table has in-frame clones only and misses some. Of some 180,000 clones in the sample, around 80% were seen once. Sequencing was performed on PBMCs. The receptors stem from a woman aged 25 to 39 in good health and CMV-seropositive.

V is TRBV28 and J is TRBJ1-6; TRBD1 matches 10 bases. Germline loops: CDR1 MDHEN, CDR2 SYDVKM. The CDR3 contains 14 residues. V was pared by 5 bases and J by 9 bases, with 4 bases of the junction left unmatched. The chain's CDR3 is CASSRTGGRSPLHF. CDR3 in DNA: TGTGCCAGCAGTCGGACAGGGGGACGTTCACCCCTCCACTTT.

This clone was recorded once. The J gene is TRBJ1-2, the V gene TRBV7-2; 11 nucleotides agree with TRBD1. V was pared by 1 base and J by 4 bases, with 8 bases of the junction left unmatched. There are 17 residues in the CDR3. CDR1 SGHTA and CDR2 FQGNSA come from the germline V gene. The CDR3 protein is CASSLVGQGVQAYGYTF. CDR3 nucleotide sequence: TGTGCCAGCAGCTTAGTGGGACAGGGGGTACAGGCCTATGGCTACACCTTC.

This chain joins TRBV19 and TRBJ1-1; 7 bases are shared with TRBD1. The length of the CDR3 is 14 residues. Germline CDR1 and CDR2: LNHDA and SQIVND (reference sequence). After removal of 6 bases from V and 3 bases from J, the junction contained 7 bases not matched to a gene. CDR3 in DNA: TGTGCCAGTAGGGTGGGACAGACCTACACTGAAGCTTTCTTT. Residues: CASRVGQTYTEAFF. The full variable domain, in which reference TRBV19 and TRBJ1-1 provide the parts outside the CDR3, is DGGITQSPKYLFRKEGQNVTLSCEQNLNHDAMYWYRQDPGQGLRLIYYSQIVNDFQKGDIAEGYSVSREKKESFPLTVTSAQKNPTAFYLCASRVGQTYTEAFFGQGTRLTVV.

The chain is built from TRBV7-9 and TRBJ1-2; TRBD1 matches at 12 bases. Unmatched junction bases numbered 5, after V lost 7 bases and J lost 8 bases. The CDR3 contains 13 residues. The germline gives CDR1 SEHNR, CDR2 FQNEAQ (reference sequence). CDR3 nucleotides: TGTGCCAGCAAGGGACAGGGGGCGGGAGGCTACACCTTC. Translated: CASKGQGAGGYTF. The full variable domain, completed using reference TRBV7-9 and TRBJ1-2, is DTGVSQNPRHKITKRGQNVTFRCDPISEHNRLYWYRQTLGQGPEFLTYFQNEAQLEKSRLLSDRFSAERPKGSFSTLEIQRTEQGDSAMYLCASKGQGAGGYTFGSGTRLTVV.

The chain combines TRBV4-3 with TRBJ1-2; D uncertain. The CDR3 is made up of 14 amino acids. V was trimmed by 0 bases and J by 4 bases, leaving 9 bases between them. Germline V gene sequence: CDR1 LGHNA, CDR2 YSLEER. CDR3 in DNA: TGCGCCAGCAGCCAAGAGGCAGGCAGCTATGGCTACACCTTC. Translation gives CASSQEAGSYGYTF.

The CDR3 region is CASSLGRVGDTQYF. The CDR3, as DNA: TGTGCCAGCAGCTTGGGCAGGGTGGGAGATACGCAGTATTTT. V gene TRBV5-4 combines with J gene TRBJ2-3; D perhaps matches TRBD1 (5 bases). The germline V and J ends were trimmed by 0 bases and 5 bases, with 10 bases remaining between them. Per the germline V gene, CDR1 is SGHNT and CDR2 is YYREEE (reference sequence). CDR3 length: 14 amino acids.

This chain uses TRBV4-1 with TRBJ1-4; possibly TRBD1 for D (5 bases). Trimming stripped 3 bases from V and 7 bases from J, with 12 bases between. The CDR3 has 14 residues. Germline V gene lookup returns CDR1 MGHRA and CDR2 YSYEKL. The CDR3 DNA reads TGCGCCAGCAGCCAGGGATACAGGAGTGAAAAACTGTTTTTT. It translates to CASSQGYRSEKLFF.

This clone appeared a few times. V and J are TRBV10-3 and TRBJ2-3; 8 bases align to TRBD2. The V and J ends lost 6 bases and 1 base, in that order; junction bases with no gene match: 0. This CDR3 is 13 amino acids long. The germline V gene has CDR1 ENHRY and CDR2 SYGVKD. CDR3 DNA: TGTGCCATCAGGCGGGGGGGCACAGATACGCAGTATTTT. Translation: CAIRRGGTDTQYF.

The J gene is TRBJ2-5, the V gene TRBV10-1; TRBD1 matches at 9 bases. The J call is doubtful: the DNA matches TRBJ2-7 better. CDR1 is WNHNN and CDR2 is SYGVQD in the germline V gene (reference sequence). The CDR3 is 15 amino acids. The CDR3 region is CASSGPGTGPHEQYF. The CDR3, as DNA: TGCGCCAGCAGTGGACCAGGGACAGGGCCCCACGAGCAGTACTTC.

The gene calls are TRBV4-1 and TRBJ2-1; D may be TRBD1 (5 bases). Per germline, CDR1 MGHRA and CDR2 YSYEKL. The V end lost 9 bases, the J end lost 0 bases, and 9 bases lay between the germline ends. This CDR3 spans 13 amino acids. The CDR3 loop is CASTGSSYNEQFF. The DNA of the CDR3 is TGCGCCAGTACAGGCAGCTCCTACAATGAGCAGTTCTTC.

This clone was observed a few times. This chain uses TRBV7-2 with TRBJ1-2; 7 bases fit TRBD1. J gave up 8 bases and V 2 bases, and 8 bases lay outside the gene matches. Per the germline V gene, CDR1 is SGHTA and CDR2 is FQGNSA. The CDR3 has 14 residues. DNA for the CDR3: TGTGCCAGCAGCTTATCAACAGGGGATCGGGGCTACACCTTC. It translates to CASSLSTGDRGYTF.

The rearrangement uses TRBV7-9 and TRBJ2-5; possible D gene TRBD2, 5 bases. The germline V gene encodes CDR1 SEHNR and CDR2 FQNEAQ (reference sequence). The CDR3 runs to 16 residues. V lost 5 bases, J lost 4 bases, and 20 bases lay in between. CDR3 in DNA: TGTGCCAGCAGCCCTTCGGGCCACAGCGCGGGAGAGACCCAGTACTTC. Its translation: CASSPSGHSAGETQYF.

This clone was detected only a few times. The V gene is TRBV28, the J gene TRBJ1-5; TRBD1 matches 7 bases. V was pared by 4 bases and J by 1 base, with 1 base of the junction left unmatched. Germline V gene lookup returns CDR1 MDHEN and CDR2 SYDVKM. The CDR3 spans 14 residues. Here the CDR3 DNA reads TGTGCCAGCAGTTCGACAGGGAGCAATCAGCCCCAGCATTTT. It specifies CASSSTGSNQPQHF.

This clone was seen just once. Other DNA sequences in the sample encode the same CDR3. The chain has TRBV15 and TRBJ2-7, with 7 nucleotides matching TRBD1. The V and J ends lost 0 bases and 3 bases, in that order; junction bases with no gene match: 2. Germline values: CDR1 LNHNV, CDR2 YYDKDF (reference sequence). The CDR3 is made up of 14 amino acids. CDR3 in amino acids: CATSRDRGLYEQYF. CDR3 DNA sequence: TGTGCCACCAGCAGAGATAGGGGGCTCTACGAGCAGTACTTC.

This rearrangement joins TRBV27 to TRBJ2-1; 8 bases align to TRBD2. There are 17 residues in the CDR3. Trimming at V came to 2 bases and at J to 0 bases, leaving 6 bases not matched to a gene. Germline assignment: CDR1 MNHEY and CDR2 SMNVEV (reference sequence). The CDR3 region is CASSLRRGASSYNEQFF. The CDR3 region has the DNA TGTGCCAGCAGTTTAAGGCGGGGGGCCAGCTCCTACAATGAGCAGTTCTTC.

The V and J genes are TRBV5-4 and TRBJ2-7; the D is unclear. Trimming pared 0 bases from V and 2 bases from J, leaving 6 bases between. The CDR3 has 13 residues. Germline CDR1 SGHNT, CDR2 YYREEE (reference sequence). CDR3 nucleotide sequence: TGTGCCAGCAGCTTGGAACGGGCCTACGAGCAGTACTTC. Protein sequence: CASSLERAYEQYF.

This rearrangement joins TRBV2 to TRBJ2-7, with 7 bases that match TRBD1. This CDR3 is built from 13 residues. Germline trimming cut 11 bases from V and 0 bases from J; bases unmatched to any gene: 7. The germline gives CDR1 SNHLY, CDR2 FYNNEI. CDR3 loop: CACLTGISYEQYF. Here the CDR3 DNA reads TGTGCCTGCTTGACAGGGATCTCCTACGAGCAGTACTTC.

The chain carries TRBV27 and TRBJ1-2; 8 bases are a match to TRBD1. The CDR3 runs to 14 residues. The trim removed 0 bases at V and 4 bases at J, leaving 1 base unmatched. Looked up from germline, CDR1 is MNHEY and CDR2 is SMNVEV (reference sequence). Here the CDR3 reads CASSLSGTGYGYTF. CDR3 nucleotide sequence: TGTGCCAGCAGTTTATCCGGGACAGGCTATGGCTACACCTTC.

The chain carries TRBV7-2 and TRBJ1-3; D remains ambiguous. Between the trimmed V and J ends, which lost 1 base and 0 bases, there was a span of 10 bases. CDR1 and CDR2 from the germline V gene are SGHTA and FQGNSA. The length of the CDR3 is 16 residues. CDR3 DNA: TGTGCCAGCAGCTTAGAGTACAGTGTCTCTGGAAACACCATATATTTT. Its protein is CASSLEYSVSGNTIYF.

The rearrangement links TRBV4-3 to TRBJ2-7; the match to TRBD2 covers 13 bases. This CDR3 contains 15 residues. Germline loops: CDR1 LGHNA, CDR2 YSLEER. The trim removed 0 bases at V and 8 bases at J, leaving 4 bases unmatched. CDR3 protein: CASSQDLLAGGQQYF. In DNA, the CDR3 is TGCGCCAGCAGCCAAGACCTACTAGCGGGGGGGCAGCAGTACTTC.

The chain couples TRBV19 to TRBJ1-2, with a tentative D call TRBD1 (6 bases). V shed 9 bases and J shed 0 bases, with 17 bases lying between them. This CDR3 has 15 amino acids. Germline V gene data show CDR1 as LNHDA and CDR2 as SQIVND (reference sequence). CDR3 DNA sequence: TGTGCCAGCCAGTTGGGGGCAGGAGCTAACTATGGCTACACCTTC. Its translation: CASQLGAGANYGYTF.